The 25 T cell receptor beta chains reported below all come from one sample, sequenced in a study of identical twins. MiXCR, applied by TCRdb to the 5' RACE reads, yields one record per CDR3 protein. The table includes approximately 700,000 distinct CDR3 sequences, roughly 20% detected once. These data also featured in a second study, about T cells expressing NK-cell markers.

Sequenced input: PBMCs. The receptors here all came from a woman aged 18-35 years in good health.

The chain joins TRBV10-3 to TRBJ2-7; TRBD1 aligns across 8 bases. Trimming cost V 7 bases and J 2 bases; bases outside gene matches: 7. This CDR3 spans 14 amino acids. Germline V gene lookup returns CDR1 ENHRY and CDR2 SYGVKD. CDR3 region: CAITDRGAPYEQYF. Here the CDR3 DNA reads TGTGCCATCACCGACAGGGGTGCACCCTACGAGCAGTACTTC.

This rearrangement joins TRBV5-6 to TRBJ2-7; D is uncertain. The germline V and J ends were trimmed by 1 base and 5 bases, with 13 bases remaining between them. The CDR3 totals 14 residues. The germline V gene has CDR1 SGHDT and CDR2 YYEEEE. CDR3 bases: TGTGCCAGCAGCTTGTTTGGGTACCGAAACGAGCAGTACTTC. It yields the protein CASSLFGYRNEQYF.

The chain links TRBV20-1 to TRBJ2-1; 15 positions match TRBD2. Germline V gene data show CDR1 as DFQATT and CDR2 as SNEGSKA (reference sequence). The CDR3 is made up of 17 amino acids. The V segment lost 1 base and the J segment 4 bases; nucleotides outside the gene matches: 5. The CDR3 DNA reads as TGCAGTGCTAGAGGGACTAGCGGGAGGGCCGGTTACAATGAGCAGTTCTTC. It translates to CSARGTSGRAGYNEQFF.

This clonotype has a count of ten or more. The chain joins TRBV20-1 to TRBJ2-3; 7 positions match TRBD2. The CDR3 is 13 residues long. Per germline, CDR1 DFQATT and CDR2 SNEGSKA (reference sequence). V lost 4 bases to trimming and J lost 6 bases; unmatched junction nucleotides: 7. In DNA form, the CDR3 reads TGCAGTGCTAAGGGCGGGAGTGTCGATACGCAGTATTTT. Translating gives CSAKGGSVDTQYF.

V gene TRBV5-1 combines with J gene TRBJ2-7; TRBD1 matches 9 bases. Germline values: CDR1 SGHRS, CDR2 YFSETQ. V was pared by 4 bases and J by 5 bases, with 10 bases of the junction left unmatched. There are 15 residues in the CDR3. The CDR3 sequence: CASSRRTGAFNEQYF. The CDR3 nucleotides are TGCGCCAGCAGCCGCCGGACAGGGGCATTTAACGAGCAGTACTTC. Full variable domain (missing parts from reference TRBV5-1 and TRBJ2-7): KAGVTQTPRYLIKTRGQQVTLSCSPISGHRSVSWYQQTPGQGLQFLFEYFSETQRNKGNFPGRFSGRQFSNSRSEMNVSTLELGDSALYLCASSRRTGAFNEQYFGPGTRLTVT.

The V gene is TRBV5-1, the J gene TRBJ1-2; the D is unclear. The CDR3 loop spans 13 amino acids. Looked up from germline, CDR1 is SGHRS and CDR2 is YFSETQ. The V end lost 4 bases, the J end lost 8 bases, and 15 bases lay between the germline ends. The CDR3, as DNA: TGCGCCAGCAGCGACCGAACTGGGGAAGGCTACACCTTC. This encodes CASSDRTGEGYTF.

This clonotype was picked up a small number of times. The chain has TRBV5-1 and TRBJ2-7, with 7 bases aligning to TRBD1. This CDR3 spans 14 amino acids. CDR1 and CDR2 (germline): SGHRS, YFSETQ. In DNA form, the CDR3 reads TGCGCGACCTCATCCGGGACAGTTTCCTACGAGCAGTACTTC. Translation: CATSSGTVSYEQYF.

The V gene is TRBV3-1, the J gene TRBJ1-4; no clear D. Germline lookup yields CDR1 LGHDT and CDR2 YNNKEL (reference sequence). Trimming stripped 3 bases from V and 6 bases from J, with 17 bases between. This CDR3 is built from 16 residues. CDR3 DNA: TGTGCCAGCAGCCAGGGAGACGGAGGTCACGATGAAAAACTGTTTTTT. It is translated as CASSQGDGGHDEKLFF.

DNA of the CDR3: TGCGCCAGCAGCTTGGAATTAGCGGGGCCTTCGGGGGAGCAGTTCTTC. Translation gives CASSLELAGPSGEQFF. The chain combines TRBV5-1 with TRBJ2-1; 8 nucleotides align to TRBD2. The CDR3 has 16 amino acids. The germline CDR1 and CDR2 sequences are SGHRS and YFSETQ. J lost 10 bases, V lost 0 bases, and 12 bases had no gene match.

This clonotype has a handful of counts. V is TRBV11-2 and J is TRBJ1-4; D call uncertain. CDR1 and CDR2 (germline): SGHAT, FQNNGV. The CDR3 extends over 13 amino acids. V was trimmed by 0 bases and J by 8 bases, leaving 7 bases between them. The CDR3 region has the DNA TGTGCCAGCAGCTTAGAGAGAGGGGAAAAACTGTTTTTT. Protein: CASSLERGEKLFF.

V is TRBV6-2 or TRBV6-3 and J is TRBJ2-1; no clear D. CDR1 is MNHEY and CDR2 is SVGEGT in the germline V gene. CDR3 length: 14 amino acids. Trimming cost V 4 bases and J 4 bases, with 11 bases left between them. For the CDR3, the DNA is TGTGCCAGCAGTTCCAGGACCGGGTACAATGAGCAGTTCTTC. As protein: CASSSRTGYNEQFF.

The chain couples TRBV2 to TRBJ2-1, with D possibly matching TRBD2 (5 bases). The CDR3 has 13 residues. Germline-derived CDR1 and CDR2 are SNHLY and FYNNEI. The V end lost 6 bases, the J end lost 3 bases, and 9 bases lay between the germline ends. The CDR3 reads CASRLGLYNEQFF. As DNA, the CDR3 is TGTGCCAGCAGACTAGGTCTCTACAATGAGCAGTTCTTC.

This clonotype has at least ten counts. The chain couples TRBV7-9 to TRBJ1-1; possible D gene TRBD1, 5 bases. The germline V gene encodes CDR1 SEHNR and CDR2 FQNEAQ (reference sequence). The CDR3 runs to 17 residues. V was pared by 4 bases and J by 4 bases, with 22 bases between. The CDR3 region has the DNA TGTGCCAGCAGCTCCCCATACCGGGACCCCCATGGCACTGAAGCTTTCTTT. Translating it yields CASSSPYRDPHGTEAFF.

This clonotype showed up just a few times. The chain has TRBV5-1 and TRBJ2-3; 12 bases fit TRBD2. CDR1 is SGHRS, CDR2 YFSETQ, per germline. The V segment lost 8 bases and the J segment 4 bases; nucleotides outside the gene matches: 8. CDR3 length: 15 residues. CDR3 amino acids: CASALAGGRADTQYF. The CDR3 region has the DNA TGCGCCAGTGCTCTAGCGGGGGGGCGCGCAGATACGCAGTATTTT.

The chain is built from TRBV11-2 and TRBJ2-7; no clear D. In germline, CDR1 is SGHAT, CDR2 FQNNGV. This CDR3 contains 12 residues. V gave up 5 bases and J gave up 2 bases, with 7 bases separating them. CDR3 nucleotide sequence: TGTGCCAGCAGCCCCCCAGCCTACGAGCAGTACTTC. It specifies CASSPPAYEQYF.

The CDR3 sequence: CASSWLGGTEAFF. In DNA form, the CDR3 reads TGCGCCAGCAGCTGGCTGGGGGGCACTGAAGCTTTCTTT. This sequence joins TRBV5-1 and TRBJ1-1, with D perhaps TRBD1 (5 bases). Trimming cost V 3 bases and J 4 bases, with 10 bases left between them. Germline V gene lookup returns CDR1 SGHRS and CDR2 YFSETQ. This CDR3 region has 13 residues.

This clonotype occurred many times. The chain joins TRBV18 to TRBJ2-7, with D unresolved. V gave up 8 bases and J gave up 0 bases, with 8 bases separating them. There are 12 residues in the CDR3. Germline values: CDR1 KGHSH, CDR2 LQKENI. The CDR3 loop reads CASSPGSYEQYF. DNA for the CDR3: TGTGCCAGCAGCCCCGGCTCCTACGAGCAGTACTTC.

A few counts support this clonotype. The chain has TRBV10-1 and TRBJ1-1; a possible D gene is TRBD1 (5 bases). In germline, CDR1 is WNHNN, CDR2 SYGVQD (reference sequence). V lost 7 bases to trimming and J lost 2 bases, with 17 bases between them. The CDR3 covers 15 residues. For the CDR3, the DNA is TGCGCCAGCATCCCACGGAGGGGCGGCAACACTGAAGCTTTCTTT. Amino acids: CASIPRRGGNTEAFF.

The rearrangement uses TRBV7-2 and TRBJ2-2; TRBD2 agrees at 7 bases. The J segment lost 3 bases and the V segment lost 8 bases, leaving 9 bases of the junction unmatched. The germline gives CDR1 SGHTA, CDR2 FQGNSA. The CDR3 has 15 amino acids. CDR3 nucleotide sequence: TGTGCCAGCCTAGCGGCGAGGGGTTACACCGGGGAGCTGTTTTTT. Protein product: CASLAARGYTGELFF. The full variable domain, its missing parts supplied by reference TRBV7-2 and TRBJ2-2, is GAGVSQSPSNKVTEKGKDVELRCDPISGHTALYWYRQSLGQGLEFLIYFQGNSAPDKSGLPSDRFSAERTGGSVSTLTIQRTQQEDSAVYLCASLAARGYTGELFFGEGSRLTVL.

V and J are TRBV29-1 and TRBJ2-3; D unclear. In germline, CDR1 is SQVTM, CDR2 ANQGSEA. This CDR3 is built from 10 residues. The CDR3 sequence is CSFNRDTQYF. The CDR3 region has the DNA TGCTCCTTCAACCGAGATACGCAGTATTTT.

This clonotype was found a few times. The rearrangement joins TRBV6-1 to TRBJ2-7; 7 bases map to TRBD2. V was clipped by 6 bases and J by 2 bases; unmatched bases: 7. CDR3 size: 14 residues. Germline V gene data show CDR1 as MNHNS and CDR2 as SASEGT. The CDR3 nucleotides are TGTGCCAGCAGCCGGTTTGGGGGGGCCTACGAGCAGTACTTC. Translated: CASSRFGGAYEQYF.

Only a few counts were recorded for this clonotype. The CDR3 DNA reads TGTGCCAGCAGTTACGACGACAGGATCTATGGCTACACCTTC. This encodes CASSYDDRIYGYTF. V is TRBV6-2 or TRBV6-3 and J is TRBJ1-2; TRBD1 is a possible D gene (6 bases). The CDR3 extends over 14 amino acids. The germline CDR1 and CDR2 sequences are MNHEY and SVGEGT. V shed 2 bases and J shed 4 bases, with 11 bases lying between them.

Ten or more counts support this clonotype. The chain is built from TRBV9 and TRBJ2-7; 8 bases fit TRBD2. CDR3 length: 14 amino acids. The germline V gene encodes CDR1 SGDLS and CDR2 YYNGEE. The V and J ends lost 5 bases and 2 bases, in that order; junction bases with no gene match: 6. In DNA form, the CDR3 reads TGTGCCAGCAGTCCAGTAGCGGGACCCTACGAGCAGTACTTC. Translating gives CASSPVAGPYEQYF.

A few counts support this clonotype. This chain joins TRBV9 and TRBJ2-7, with TRBD2 matching over 7 bases. The CDR3 has 14 amino acids. V shed 0 bases, J shed 3 bases, and the junction held 3 bases outside the gene matches. Per the germline V gene, CDR1 is SGDLS and CDR2 is YYNGEE. The CDR3: CASSVAWDYYEQYF. In DNA, the CDR3 is TGTGCCAGCAGCGTAGCATGGGACTACTACGAGCAGTACTTC.

The chain has TRBV7-8 and TRBJ2-1; 9 positions match TRBD2. Germline assignment: CDR1 SGHVS and CDR2 FQNEAQ. The V and J ends lost 1 base and 8 bases, in that order; junction bases with no gene match: 9. This CDR3 has 16 amino acids. The CDR3 here is CASSLGTSVGQDEQFF. The CDR3 DNA reads TGTGCCAGCAGCTTAGGGACTAGCGTAGGGCAAGATGAGCAGTTCTTC.